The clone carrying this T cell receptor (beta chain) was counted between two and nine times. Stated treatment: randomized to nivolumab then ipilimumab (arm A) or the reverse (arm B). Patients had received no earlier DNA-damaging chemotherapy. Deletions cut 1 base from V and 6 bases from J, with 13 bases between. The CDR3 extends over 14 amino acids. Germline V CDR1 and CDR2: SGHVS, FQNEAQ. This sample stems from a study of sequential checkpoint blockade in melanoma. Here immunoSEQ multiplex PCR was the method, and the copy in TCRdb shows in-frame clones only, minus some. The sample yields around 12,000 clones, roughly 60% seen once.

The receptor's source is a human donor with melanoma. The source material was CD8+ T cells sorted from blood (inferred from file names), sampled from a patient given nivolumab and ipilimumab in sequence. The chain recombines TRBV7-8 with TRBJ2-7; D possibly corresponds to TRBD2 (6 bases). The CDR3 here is CASSLVGRAGEQYF. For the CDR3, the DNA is TGTGCCAGCAGCTTAGTAGGCAGAGCGGGCGAGCAGTACTTC. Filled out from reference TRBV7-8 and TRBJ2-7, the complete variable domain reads GAGVSQSPRYKVAKRGQDVALRCDPISGHVSLFWYQQALGQGPEFLTYFQNEAQLDKSGLPSDRFFAERPEGSVSTLKIQRTQQEDSAVYLCASSLVGRAGEQYFGPGTRLTVT.